This entry is about one T cell receptor (beta chain). CDR1 MDHEN and CDR2 SYDVKM come from the germline V gene. Trimming pared 6 bases from V and 5 bases from J, leaving 16 bases between. This CDR3 is 14 amino acids long. This record belongs to a study of PD-L1 blockade in urothelial cancer. Data came from immunoSEQ multiplex PCR; TCRdb stores just in-frame clones and leaves some out. The table records about 29,000 clones, approximately 87% of them present only once. The receptor's source is a man aged 45-60 years with urothelial cancer. V gene TRBV28 combines with J gene TRBJ1-1; the D is unclear. The specimen comprised PBMCs, sampled around atezolizumab (anti-PD-L1) treatment. CDR3 sequence reads: CASRASGSWTEAFF. The CDR3, as DNA: TGTGCCAGCAGAGCGTCGGGGTCGTGGACTGAAGCTTTCTTT.